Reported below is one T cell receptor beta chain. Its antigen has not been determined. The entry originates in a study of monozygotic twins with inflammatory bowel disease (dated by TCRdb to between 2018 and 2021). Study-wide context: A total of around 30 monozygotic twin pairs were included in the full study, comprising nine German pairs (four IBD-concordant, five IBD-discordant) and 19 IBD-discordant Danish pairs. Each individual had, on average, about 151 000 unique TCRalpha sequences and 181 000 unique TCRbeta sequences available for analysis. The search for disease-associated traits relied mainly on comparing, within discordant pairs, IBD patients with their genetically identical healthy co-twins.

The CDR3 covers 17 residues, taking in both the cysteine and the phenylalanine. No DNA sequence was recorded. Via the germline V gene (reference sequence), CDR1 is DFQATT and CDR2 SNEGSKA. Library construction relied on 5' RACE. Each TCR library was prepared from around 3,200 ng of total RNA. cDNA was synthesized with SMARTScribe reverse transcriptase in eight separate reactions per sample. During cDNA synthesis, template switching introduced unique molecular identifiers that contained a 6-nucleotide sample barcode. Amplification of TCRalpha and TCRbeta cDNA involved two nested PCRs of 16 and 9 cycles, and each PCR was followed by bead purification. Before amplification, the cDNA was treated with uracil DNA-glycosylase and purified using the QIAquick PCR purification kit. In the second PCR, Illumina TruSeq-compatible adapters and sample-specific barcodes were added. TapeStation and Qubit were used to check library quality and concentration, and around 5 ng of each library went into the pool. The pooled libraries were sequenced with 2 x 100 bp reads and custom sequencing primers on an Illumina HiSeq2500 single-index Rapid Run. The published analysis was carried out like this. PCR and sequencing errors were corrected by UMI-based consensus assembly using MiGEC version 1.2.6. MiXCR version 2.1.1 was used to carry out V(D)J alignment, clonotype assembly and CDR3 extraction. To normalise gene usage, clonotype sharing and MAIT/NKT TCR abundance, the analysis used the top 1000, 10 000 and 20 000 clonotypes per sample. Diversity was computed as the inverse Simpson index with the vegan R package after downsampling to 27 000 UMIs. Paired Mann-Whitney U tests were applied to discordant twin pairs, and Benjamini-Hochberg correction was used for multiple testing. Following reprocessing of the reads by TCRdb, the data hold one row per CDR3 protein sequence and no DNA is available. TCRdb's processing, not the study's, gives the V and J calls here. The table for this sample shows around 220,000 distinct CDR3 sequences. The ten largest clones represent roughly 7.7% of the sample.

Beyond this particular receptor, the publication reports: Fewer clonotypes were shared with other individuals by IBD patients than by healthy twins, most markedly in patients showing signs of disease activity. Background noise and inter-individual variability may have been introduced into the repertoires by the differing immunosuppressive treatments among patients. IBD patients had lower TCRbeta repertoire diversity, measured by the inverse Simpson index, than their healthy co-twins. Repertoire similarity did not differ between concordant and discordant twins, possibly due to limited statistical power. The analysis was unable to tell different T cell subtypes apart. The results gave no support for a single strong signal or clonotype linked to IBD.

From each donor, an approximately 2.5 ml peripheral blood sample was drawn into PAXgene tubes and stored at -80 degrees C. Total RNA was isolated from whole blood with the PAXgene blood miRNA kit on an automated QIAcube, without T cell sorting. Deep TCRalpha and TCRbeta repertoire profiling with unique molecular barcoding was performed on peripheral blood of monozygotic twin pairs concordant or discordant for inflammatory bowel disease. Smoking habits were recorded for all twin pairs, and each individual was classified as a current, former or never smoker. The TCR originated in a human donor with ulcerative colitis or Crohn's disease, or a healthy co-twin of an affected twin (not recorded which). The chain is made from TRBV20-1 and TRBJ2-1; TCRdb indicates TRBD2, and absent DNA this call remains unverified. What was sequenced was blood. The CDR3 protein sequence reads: CSARPTVTSGRPFEQFF.